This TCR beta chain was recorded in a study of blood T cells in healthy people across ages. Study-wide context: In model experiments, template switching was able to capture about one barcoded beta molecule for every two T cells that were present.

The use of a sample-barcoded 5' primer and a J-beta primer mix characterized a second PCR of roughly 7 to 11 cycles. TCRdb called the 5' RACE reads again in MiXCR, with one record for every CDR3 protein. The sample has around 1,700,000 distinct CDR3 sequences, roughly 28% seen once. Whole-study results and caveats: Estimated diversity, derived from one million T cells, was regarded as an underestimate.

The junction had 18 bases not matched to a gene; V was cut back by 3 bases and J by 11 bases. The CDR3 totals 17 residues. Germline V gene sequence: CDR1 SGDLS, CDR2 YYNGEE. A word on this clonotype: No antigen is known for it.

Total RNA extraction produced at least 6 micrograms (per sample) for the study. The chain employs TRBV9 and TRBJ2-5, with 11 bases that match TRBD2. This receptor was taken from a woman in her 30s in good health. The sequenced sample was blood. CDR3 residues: CASSADSGTSGFIGQYF. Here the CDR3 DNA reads TGTGCCAGCAGCGCCGACTCCGGGACTAGCGGTTTTATTGGGCAGTACTTC.